Shown below are 8 T cell receptor beta chains from a single sample sequenced in a study of shared clonotypes between healthy human individuals. Assay used: immunoSEQ multiplex PCR; TCRdb lists only in-frame clones, some missing. The top ten clones hold about 1.7% of a sample with about 730,000 clones, 72% of them seen once. Sequencing was performed on memory CD4+ T cells sorted from blood. Stated subset: CD45RA-negative fraction. Receptors originate from a woman in her twenties or thirties in good health.

V gene TRBV11-2 combines with J gene TRBJ2-7; 7 nucleotides align to TRBD2. This CDR3 has 16 residues. V trimming: 2 bases; J trimming: 0 bases; junction bases outside the gene matches: 7. The germline gives CDR1 SGHAT, CDR2 FQNNGV. The CDR3 nucleotides read TGTGCCAGCAGCTTAACCGGCCGCGGGAGCTCCTACGAGCAGTACTTC. It translates to CASSLTGRGSSYEQYF.

This chain uses TRBV7-2 with TRBJ2-5; D uncertain. The V end lost 1 base, the J end lost 1 base, and 7 bases lay between the germline ends. This CDR3 has 14 residues. Per germline, CDR1 SGHTA and CDR2 FQGNSA. The CDR3 spells CASSLDPSQETQYF. Here the CDR3 DNA reads TGTGCCAGCAGCTTAGACCCCTCCCAAGAGACCCAGTACTTC.

This sequence joins TRBV19 and TRBJ1-2, with 7 nucleotides matching TRBD1. CDR1 and CDR2 from the germline V gene are LNHDA and SQIVND (reference sequence). This CDR3 spans 14 amino acids. After removal of 6 bases from V and 5 bases from J, the junction contained 9 bases not matched to a gene. This CDR3 is CASSPGTVFYGYTF. The CDR3 DNA sequence: TGTGCCAGTAGCCCGGGGACAGTATTTTATGGCTACACCTTC.

The sample holds many counts of this clone. The CDR3 nucleotides are TGTGCCAGCAGCGTTACTAGCGTTTGGGGGAGTAGTGGAAACACCATATATTTT. It encodes CASSVTSVWGSSGNTIYF. The chain is built from TRBV2 and TRBJ1-3; D is perhaps TRBD1 (5 bases). Trimming shortened V by 6 bases and J by 3 bases, and 24 bases separated the two germline ends. CDR1 is SNHLY and CDR2 is FYNNEI in the germline V gene. The CDR3 is made up of 18 amino acids. Drawing the rest from reference TRBV2 and TRBJ1-3, the complete variable domain is EPEVTQTPSHQVTQMGQEVILRCVPISNHLYFYWYRQILGQKVEFLVSFYNNEISEKSEIFDDQFSVERPDGSNFTLKIRSTKLEDSAMYFCASSVTSVWGSSGNTIYFGEGSWLTVV.

V and J are TRBV10-2 and TRBJ2-5; D remains unclear. Germline V gene data show CDR1 as WSHSY and CDR2 as SAAADI. The CDR3 is made up of 13 amino acids. V gave up 2 bases and J gave up 4 bases, with 8 bases separating them. CDR3 DNA sequence: TGCGCCAGCAGTGAGGGGTTAGGAGAGACCCAGTACTTC. This sequence encodes CASSEGLGETQYF.

The chain has TRBV19 and TRBJ2-1; perhaps D is TRBD1 or TRBD2 (5 bases each). Germline assignment: CDR1 LNHDA and CDR2 SQIVND (reference sequence). Deletions cut 8 bases from V and 4 bases from J, with 18 bases between. This CDR3 is 15 amino acids long. The CDR3 region is CASRGPRRGYNEQFF. The CDR3 nucleotides read TGTGCCAGTCGGGGACCGCGCCGAGGGTACAATGAGCAGTTCTTC.

Regarding this clone: Different DNA sequences within this sample yield the same CDR3. The chain employs TRBV28 and TRBJ1-2; weak D call: TRBD1 (5 bases). V was cut by 3 bases and J by 7 bases, with 6 bases left in between. The CDR3 runs to 11 residues. Germline V gene sequence: CDR1 MDHEN, CDR2 SYDVKM. The CDR3 is CASSLQGGYTF. The CDR3 nucleotides are TGTGCCAGCAGTTTGCAGGGTGGCTACACCTTC.

V is TRBV19 and J is TRBJ1-1; TRBD1 matches at 9 bases. This CDR3 has 13 residues. V lost 4 bases and J lost 10; bases outside the gene matches: 7. CDR1 LNHDA and CDR2 SQIVND come from the germline V gene (reference sequence). The CDR3 loop is CASSNGQGLRAFF. The CDR3, as DNA: TGTGCCAGTAGTAACGGACAGGGGCTCCGAGCTTTCTTT.